This entry lists 26 T cell receptor beta chains sequenced from one sample in a study of cytomegalovirus exposure and HLA in healthy donors listed by TCRdb under 2017. Libraries were made using the immunoSEQ multiplex PCR assay. For the multiplex PCR, a mixture combining 60 forward primers for TCR Vbeta segments and 13 reverse primers for TCR Jbeta segments was used. Not all clones reach the TCRdb copy of this immuneACCESS table, which keeps in-frame sequences only. Checked studies attribute under half of the gap to unresolved V genes and leave the rest unexplained. The sample table lists 130,000 to 150,000 clones, about 74% of them with a count of one. The ten largest clones take up around 4.5% of the sample. Sequenced material: PBMCs. The receptors derive from a man aged 18 to 29 in good health and CMV-seropositive.

The chain employs TRBV27 and TRBJ2-7, with 7 bases identical to TRBD1. This CDR3 contains 14 residues. Germline-derived CDR1 and CDR2 are MNHEY and SMNVEV (reference sequence). J lost 2 bases, V lost 8 bases, and 9 bases had no gene match. The CDR3 DNA is TGTGCCAGCCGACGGACAGGAGCGCCCTACGAGCAGTACTTC. Translating gives CASRRTGAPYEQYF.

The V and J genes are TRBV2 and TRBJ2-2; D ambiguous. The CDR3 runs to 11 residues. The germline V gene has CDR1 SNHLY and CDR2 FYNNEI. V lost 6 bases to trimming and J lost 3 bases, with 2 bases between them. The CDR3 coding sequence is TGTGCCAGCAGCTACACCGGGGAGCTGTTTTTT. Its translation is CASSYTGELFF.

This chain connects TRBV10-3 to TRBJ1-1, with a possible D match to TRBD1 (5 bases). The CDR3 loop spans 14 amino acids. The germline CDR1 and CDR2 sequences are ENHRY and SYGVKD. V was cut by 5 bases and J by 6 bases, with 16 bases left in between. The CDR3, as DNA: TGTGCCATCAGTTCCGGGGGGGTTCGGGCTGAAGCTTTCTTT. This codes for CAISSGGVRAEAFF.

This clone was seen just once. The V and J genes are TRBV15 and TRBJ1-1; the D gene is possibly TRBD1 (6 bases). Trimming left V 1 base short and J 8 bases short, with 14 bases between. The CDR3 runs 14 residues. Germline loops: CDR1 LNHNV, CDR2 YYDKDF (reference sequence). CDR3 amino acids: CATSRVDRIDEAFF. The CDR3 nucleotides read TGTGCCACCAGCAGAGTTGACAGGATCGACGAAGCTTTCTTT.

The chain has TRBV6-1 and TRBJ1-5; 8 nucleotides match TRBD1. The CDR3 spans 14 residues. Per germline, CDR1 MNHNS and CDR2 SASEGT. V gave up 3 bases and J gave up 6 bases; unmatched junction bases: 4. The CDR3 region is CASSDQGAVQPQHF. The CDR3 bases are TGTGCCAGCAGTGATCAGGGGGCAGTTCAGCCCCAGCATTTT.

This clone was seen only once. The genes are TRBV14 and TRBJ1-4, with D hard to call. Trimming shortened V by 1 base and J by 1 base, and 7 bases separated the two germline ends. The CDR3 has 15 amino acids. Germline V lookup: CDR1 SGHDN, CDR2 FVKESK. CDR3 DNA sequence: TGTGCCAGCAGCCAAGGAAGGAGAACTAATGAAAAACTGTTTTTT. Amino acids: CASSQGRRTNEKLFF.

This clone was picked up a small number of times. This chain joins TRBV27 and TRBJ1-1; 9 nucleotides align to TRBD1. This CDR3 is 15 amino acids long. Per germline, CDR1 MNHEY and CDR2 SMNVEV (reference sequence). Trimming cost V 6 bases and J 8 bases; bases outside gene matches: 13. CDR3 residues: CASRTIGTGNLEAFF. CDR3 nucleotides: TGTGCCAGCAGGACGATCGGGACAGGGAACCTCGAAGCTTTCTTT.

The chain carries TRBV5-4 and TRBJ1-3; 8 bases are shared with TRBD1. Trimming at V came to 3 bases and at J to 3 bases, leaving 5 bases not matched to a gene. The germline CDR1 and CDR2 sequences are SGHNT and YYREEE (reference sequence). There are 15 residues in the CDR3. CDR3 protein: CASSSGGWVGNTIYF. The CDR3, as DNA: TGTGCCAGCAGCTCAGGGGGCTGGGTTGGAAACACCATATATTTT.

This clone was found a few times. The rearrangement joins TRBV6-4 to TRBJ1-1, with D perhaps matching TRBD1 (5 bases). The germline V and J ends were trimmed by 2 bases and 1 base, with 8 bases remaining between them. This CDR3 comprises 14 residues. Germline CDR1 is MRHNA and CDR2 is SNTAGT. The CDR3 DNA is TGTGCCAGCAGTGACGGCGGGGGGAACACTGAAGCTTTCTTT. This gives the protein CASSDGGGNTEAFF.

The chain joins TRBV6-1 to TRBJ2-5, with 9 bases aligning to TRBD1. The DNA end is more similar to TRBJ2-7, so the J call may be wrong. The germline V gene encodes CDR1 MNHNS and CDR2 SASEGT. The CDR3 contains 14 residues. Written as DNA, the CDR3 is TGTGCCAGCAGTGGAGGGACAGGGTCTGGCGAGCAGTACTTC. It translates to CASSGGTGSGEQYF.

The chain links TRBV27 to TRBJ2-3; 13 bases fit TRBD2. V shed 6 bases and J 0 bases; nucleotides not matched to a gene: 9. The CDR3 runs to 18 residues. CDR1 and CDR2 (germline): MNHEY, SMNVEV (reference sequence). CDR3 sequence reads: CASSRTSGRASSTDTQYF. CDR3 DNA sequence: TGTGCCAGCAGCCGGACTAGCGGGAGAGCCTCTAGCACAGATACGCAGTATTTT.

V usage is TRBV5-1 and J usage is TRBJ2-7; TRBD1 matches at 7 bases. The germline V gene encodes CDR1 SGHRS and CDR2 YFSETQ. Trimming cost V 2 bases and J 7 bases; bases outside gene matches: 15. There are 16 residues in the CDR3. The chain's CDR3 is CASSLQPGRAGGEQYF. CDR3 coding DNA: TGCGCCAGCAGCTTACAACCGGGGAGAGCAGGGGGAGAGCAGTACTTC.

The chain combines TRBV7-9 with TRBJ1-1; no firm D call. The germline V gene encodes CDR1 SEHNR and CDR2 FQNEAQ (reference sequence). Between the trimmed V and J ends, which lost 4 bases and 5 bases, there was a span of 8 bases. The CDR3 is made up of 12 amino acids. The CDR3 nucleotides read TGTGCCAGCAGCTCGGGTGAGACTGAAGCTTTCTTT. Translated, it gives CASSSGETEAFF.

This chain connects TRBV19 to TRBJ2-5; possibly TRBD2 for D (6 bases). This CDR3 is 14 amino acids long. Germline V gene lookup returns CDR1 LNHDA and CDR2 SQIVND (reference sequence). V lost 3 bases and J lost 0, with 8 bases in between. CDR3 in DNA: TGTGCCAGTAGTATCGGCGGGGACCAAGAGACCCAGTACTTC. Encoded protein: CASSIGGDQETQYF.

This clone was picked up many times. The rearrangement uses TRBV6-4 and TRBJ2-1, with 8 bases identical to TRBD2. CDR3 length: 15 amino acids. V dropped 5 bases and J dropped 1; count of bases not matched to a gene: 4. Germline CDR1 MRHNA, CDR2 SNTAGT. The CDR3 sequence is CASSRRGESYNEQFF. Here the CDR3 DNA reads TGTGCCAGCAGTCGGCGGGGGGAGTCCTACAATGAGCAGTTCTTC.

This sequence joins TRBV6-5 and TRBJ2-7; TRBD2 is a possible D gene (6 bases). The CDR3 has 12 residues. CDR1 is MNHEY and CDR2 is SVGAGI in the germline V gene. V was shortened by 8 bases and J by 2 bases, with 10 bases between the two germline ends. The CDR3 here is CASRRDAYEQYF. CDR3 nucleotide sequence: TGTGCCAGCCGGCGGGACGCCTACGAGCAGTACTTC.

This chain links TRBV11-2 with TRBJ2-7; 11 bases align to TRBD1. Trimming at V came to 3 bases and at J to 1 base, leaving 2 bases not matched to a gene. Germline loops: CDR1 SGHAT, CDR2 FQNNGV. This CDR3 has 15 amino acids. CDR3 in amino acids: CASSFGQGASYEQYF. Here the CDR3 DNA reads TGTGCCAGCAGCTTCGGACAGGGGGCTTCCTACGAGCAGTACTTC.

Here the CDR3 DNA reads TGTGCCAGCAGAACAGGGGGCTCTGGGGCCAACGTCCTGACTTTC. Protein product: CASRTGGSGANVLTF. The chain employs TRBV6-1 and TRBJ2-6, with TRBD1 identical over 8 bases. The CDR3 consists of 15 residues. In germline, CDR1 is MNHNS, CDR2 SASEGT. With 6 bases clipped from V and 0 bases from J, the junction kept 1 base outside the gene matches.

Only a few counts were recorded for this clone. The rearrangement links TRBV10-3 to TRBJ2-7; 9 bases match TRBD2. Germline-derived CDR1 and CDR2 are ENHRY and SYGVKD. The CDR3 has 12 amino acids. J was trimmed by 6 bases and V by 7 bases; bases with no gene match: 4. The DNA for the CDR3 is TGTGCCATCATCGTTAGCGGGAGCGAGCAGTACTTC. Protein sequence: CAIIVSGSEQYF.

The chain employs TRBV28 and TRBJ2-7, with a possible D match to TRBD2 (6 bases). The V and J ends lost 5 bases and 6 bases respectively, with 11 bases between them. The CDR3 has 12 residues. CDR1 and CDR2 from the germline V gene are MDHEN and SYDVKM. The CDR3, as DNA: TGTGCCAGCAGTCTACTAGCTCGCGAGCAGTACTTC. This translates into CASSLLAREQYF.

The chain employs TRBV7-9 and TRBJ2-7; 14 bases are a match to TRBD2. The germline CDR1 and CDR2 sequences are SEHNR and FQNEAQ (reference sequence). V shed 3 bases and J 3 bases; nucleotides not matched to a gene: 1. The CDR3 is made up of 15 amino acids. Here the CDR3 reads CASSLGLAGVYEQYF. DNA of the CDR3: TGTGCCAGCAGCTTGGGACTAGCGGGAGTCTACGAGCAGTACTTC.

V gene TRBV9 combines with J gene TRBJ2-7; 7 positions match TRBD1. The ends lost 3 bases at V and 2 bases at J; junction bases unmatched: 5. The CDR3 has 14 amino acids. The V gene's germline CDR1 is SGDLS and CDR2 YYNGEE. CDR3 DNA: TGTGCCAGCAGCGGACAGGGAAATACCTACGAGCAGTACTTC. Protein product: CASSGQGNTYEQYF.

The rearrangement links TRBV19 to TRBJ2-7; no clear D gene. The germline V gene has CDR1 LNHDA and CDR2 SQIVND (reference sequence). Trimming pared 4 bases from V and 6 bases from J, leaving 16 bases between. The CDR3 consists of 14 residues. DNA of the CDR3: TGTGCCAGTAGTACCAATTCCGGTCCCCCCGAGCAGTACTTC. Translated, it gives CASSTNSGPPEQYF.

V and J are TRBV5-1 and TRBJ2-7; 8 bases map to TRBD2. V dropped 4 bases and J dropped 0; count of bases not matched to a gene: 6. The CDR3 length is 15 residues. CDR1 and CDR2 (germline): SGHRS, YFSETQ. CDR3 DNA: TGCGCCAGCAGCGCATTAGCGGGACACTCCTACGAGCAGTACTTC. Protein sequence: CASSALAGHSYEQYF. The full variable domain, its missing parts supplied by reference TRBV5-1 and TRBJ2-7, is KAGVTQTPRYLIKTRGQQVTLSCSPISGHRSVSWYQQTPGQGLQFLFEYFSETQRNKGNFPGRFSGRQFSNSRSEMNVSTLELGDSALYLCASSALAGHSYEQYFGPGTRLTVT.

The chain recombines TRBV7-3 with TRBJ1-3; unclear D gene. The CDR3 runs to 13 residues. Germline V gives CDR1 SGHTA, CDR2 FQGTGA. V was pared by 5 bases and J by 4 bases, with 9 bases between. The CDR3 DNA sequence: TGTGCCAGCAGCGCCCAGAGGGGAAACACCATATATTTT. Amino acid sequence: CASSAQRGNTIYF.

This clone has only one observation. The chain joins TRBV7-6 to TRBJ2-3; possible D gene TRBD2, 5 bases. Trimming left V 0 bases short and J 0 bases short, with 7 bases between. This CDR3 has 15 amino acids. The germline V gene encodes CDR1 SGHVS and CDR2 FNYEAQ. CDR3 protein: CASSLAGVSTDTQYF. The CDR3 bases are TGTGCCAGCAGCTTAGCCGGGGTGAGCACAGATACGCAGTATTTT.